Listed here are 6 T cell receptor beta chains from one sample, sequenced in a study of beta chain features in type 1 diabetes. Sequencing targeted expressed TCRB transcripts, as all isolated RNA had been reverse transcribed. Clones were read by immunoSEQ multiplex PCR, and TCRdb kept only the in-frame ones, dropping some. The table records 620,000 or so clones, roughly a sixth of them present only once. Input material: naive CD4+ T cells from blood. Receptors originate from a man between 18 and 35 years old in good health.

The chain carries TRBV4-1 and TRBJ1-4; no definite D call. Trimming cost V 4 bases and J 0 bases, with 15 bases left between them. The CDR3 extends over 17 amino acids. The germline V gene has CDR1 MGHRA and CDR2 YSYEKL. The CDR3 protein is CASSPKEALATNEKLFF. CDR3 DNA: TGCGCCAGCAGCCCAAAGGAGGCGCTAGCAACTAATGAAAAACTGTTTTTT.

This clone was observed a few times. The CDR3 DNA sequence: TGTGCCAGCAGCGTAGCGGGACAGGGGGCCATCCGGGGGAATGGCTACACCTTC. Its protein product is CASSVAGQGAIRGNGYTF. V usage is TRBV9 and J usage is TRBJ1-2; TRBD1 matches 12 bases. CDR1 is SGDLS and CDR2 is YYNGEE in the germline V gene. The ends lost 0 bases at V and 6 bases at J; junction bases unmatched: 12. The CDR3 is 18 residues long.

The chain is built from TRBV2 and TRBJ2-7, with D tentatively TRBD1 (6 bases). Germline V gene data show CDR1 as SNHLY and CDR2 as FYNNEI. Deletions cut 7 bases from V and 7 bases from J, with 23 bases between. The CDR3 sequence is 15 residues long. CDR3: CASNPGTRVLREQYF. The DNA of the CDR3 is TGTGCCAGCAATCCCGGGACACGGGTCCTACGGGAGCAGTACTTC.

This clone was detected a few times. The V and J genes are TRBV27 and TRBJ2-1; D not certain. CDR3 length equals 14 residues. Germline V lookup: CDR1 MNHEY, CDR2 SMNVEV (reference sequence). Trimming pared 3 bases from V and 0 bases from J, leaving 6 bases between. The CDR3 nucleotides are TGTGCCAGCAGTTTTAAGAGCTCCTACAATGAGCAGTTCTTC. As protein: CASSFKSSYNEQFF.

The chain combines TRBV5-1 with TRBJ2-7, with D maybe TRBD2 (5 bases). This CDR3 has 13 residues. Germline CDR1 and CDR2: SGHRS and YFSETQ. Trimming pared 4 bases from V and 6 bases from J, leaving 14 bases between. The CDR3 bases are TGCGCCAGCAGCGACTCCGGGGTTAGCGAGCAGTACTTC. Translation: CASSDSGVSEQYF.

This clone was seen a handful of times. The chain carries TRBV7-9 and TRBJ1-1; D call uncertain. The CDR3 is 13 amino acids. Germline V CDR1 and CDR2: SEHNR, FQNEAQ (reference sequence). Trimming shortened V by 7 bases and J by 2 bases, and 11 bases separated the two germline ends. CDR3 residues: CASTPRANTEAFF. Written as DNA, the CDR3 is TGTGCCAGCACTCCCCGGGCCAACACTGAAGCTTTCTTT.